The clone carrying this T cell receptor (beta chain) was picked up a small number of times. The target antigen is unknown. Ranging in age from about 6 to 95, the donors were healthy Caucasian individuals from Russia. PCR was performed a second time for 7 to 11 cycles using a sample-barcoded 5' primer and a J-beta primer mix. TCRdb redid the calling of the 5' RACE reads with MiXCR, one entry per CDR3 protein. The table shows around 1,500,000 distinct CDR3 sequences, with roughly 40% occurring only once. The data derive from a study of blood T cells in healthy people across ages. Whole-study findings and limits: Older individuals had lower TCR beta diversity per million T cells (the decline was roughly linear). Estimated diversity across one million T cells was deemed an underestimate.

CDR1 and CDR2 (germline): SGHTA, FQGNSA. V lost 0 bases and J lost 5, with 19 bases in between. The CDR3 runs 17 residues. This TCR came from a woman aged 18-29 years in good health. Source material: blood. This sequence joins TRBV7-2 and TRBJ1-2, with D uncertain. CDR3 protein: CASSLARDRRPTYGYTF. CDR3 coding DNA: TGTGCCAGCAGCTTAGCCCGCGACCGACGGCCTACGTATGGCTACACCTTC. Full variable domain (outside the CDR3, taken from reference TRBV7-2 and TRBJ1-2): GAGVSQSPSNKVTEKGKDVELRCDPISGHTALYWYRQSLGQGLEFLIYFQGNSAPDKSGLPSDRFSAERTGGSVSTLTIQRTQQEDSAVYLCASSLARDRRPTYGYTFGSGTRLTVV.